This T cell receptor beta chain stems from a study of blood T cell repertoires in COVID-19. The germline gives CDR1 MGHRA, CDR2 YSYEKL. The CDR3 has 15 amino acids. The ends lost 1 base at V and 3 bases at J; junction bases unmatched: 6. Authors' methods: Reference gene primers were amplified, and this amplification served to estimate nucleated cell counts. Only in-frame clones appear in the TCRdb table, and some are missing; sequencing was by immunoSEQ multiplex PCR. V, J and clone size derive from that table, while D and trimming were established from the DNA sequence. The profile shows about 210,000 clones, roughly four fifths of them singletons.

The sample comprised peripheral blood. This chain joins TRBV4-1 and TRBJ2-7, with 7 nucleotides matching TRBD1. The clonotype comes from a woman aged 40 to 50 with acute or convalescent COVID-19. CDR3: CASSQGTGFNYEQYF. CDR3 coding DNA: TGCGCCAGCAGCCAAGGGACAGGCTTTAACTACGAGCAGTACTTC.